The next 32 T cell receptor beta chains were all read from a single sample in a study of shared clonotypes between healthy human individuals. The table came from immunoSEQ multiplex PCR; TCRdb's copy has only in-frame clones and leaves some out. The table lists roughly 450,000 clones, approximately 85% of them singletons. The sample taken for sequencing was PBMCs. These receptors all stem from a woman aged 35 to 49 in good health. Some clones in this sample may be carry-over from other donors' samples.

This clone was counted a single time. In the same sample, other DNA sequences code for this CDR3. The chain has TRBV10-3 and TRBJ1-2, with 7 nucleotides matching TRBD1. Germline CDR1 reads ENHRY; CDR2 reads SYGVKD. This CDR3 is 13 amino acids long. Losses at the gene ends were 7 bases for V and 5 bases for J; bases not matched to a gene: 7. DNA for the CDR3: TGTGCCATCACACTGGACAGGACATATGGCTACACCTTC. It translates to CAITLDRTYGYTF.

The J gene is TRBJ2-7, the V gene TRBV11-2; D tentatively reads TRBD1 or TRBD2 (5 bases each). The CDR3 spans 15 residues. V lost 5 bases to trimming and J lost 1 base, with 15 bases between them. The germline gives CDR1 SGHAT, CDR2 FQNNGV. The CDR3 spells CASSQYPGLSYEQYF. CDR3 in DNA: TGTGCCAGCAGCCAGTACCCGGGGCTATCCTACGAGCAGTACTTC.

The rearrangement links TRBV28 to TRBJ2-2; the D gene could be TRBD1 or TRBD2 (6 bases each). Trimming took off 3 bases at V and 7 bases at J, with 12 bases between the two ends. The CDR3 spans 14 residues. In germline, CDR1 is MDHEN, CDR2 SYDVKM. DNA for the CDR3: TGTGCCAGCAGTTTTTCGGGGGCCGTCGGGGAGCTGTTTTTT. It codes for CASSFSGAVGELFF.

The chain uses TRBV5-1 and TRBJ2-5, with 11 nucleotides matching TRBD1. CDR1 is SGHRS and CDR2 is YFSETQ in the germline V gene. CDR3 length equals 15 residues. With 0 bases clipped from V and 5 bases from J, the junction kept 3 bases outside the gene matches. Here the CDR3 reads CASSLADRGRETQYF. CDR3 nucleotides: TGCGCCAGCAGCTTGGCGGACAGGGGGCGCGAGACCCAGTACTTC.

The chain carries TRBV7-2 and TRBJ1-1; D remains ambiguous. Trimming removed 3 bases from V and 4 bases from J, with 12 bases in between. CDR1 is SGHTA and CDR2 is FQGNSA in the germline V gene. The CDR3 has 14 residues. The CDR3 loop reads CASSLGNLGTEAFF. CDR3 DNA: TGTGCCAGCAGCTTGGGAAACCTTGGCACTGAAGCTTTCTTT.

This clone was detected once. V is TRBV19 and J is TRBJ1-4; 9 bases match TRBD1. Germline CDR1 is LNHDA and CDR2 is SQIVND (reference sequence). This CDR3 spans 16 amino acids. V was clipped by 5 bases and J by 8 bases; unmatched bases: 12. CDR3 DNA sequence: TGTGCCAGTAGTCTCCTGAGGACAGGGGTAGGGGAAAAACTGTTTTTT. Protein sequence: CASSLLRTGVGEKLFF.

This clone has only one observation. The CDR3 DNA is TGTGCCAGCAGCTTGAACGGGGTCCGACAAGAGACCCAGTACTTC. Amino acids: CASSLNGVRQETQYF. The rearrangement links TRBV5-5 to TRBJ2-5; maybe TRBD2 (5 bases). From germline, CDR1 is SGHKS and CDR2 YYEKEE (reference sequence). The CDR3 consists of 15 residues. Trimming shortened V by 1 base and J by 2 bases, and 12 bases separated the two germline ends. Combining the CDR3 with reference TRBV5-5 and TRBJ2-5 gives the whole variable domain DAGVTQSPTHLIKTRGQQVTLRCSPISGHKSVSWYQQVLGQGPQFIFQYYEKEERGRGNFPDRFSARQFPNYSSELNVNALLLGDSALYLCASSLNGVRQETQYFGPGTRLLVL.

V gene TRBV4-3 combines with J gene TRBJ1-5, with 8 bases identical to TRBD1. V lost 0 bases, J lost 6 bases, and 4 bases stayed unmatched. CDR1 is LGHNA, CDR2 YSLEER, per germline. The CDR3 has 15 amino acids. CDR3 region: CASSQDNRGVQPQHF. CDR3 bases: TGCGCCAGCAGCCAAGACAACAGGGGGGTTCAGCCCCAGCATTTT.

This chain connects TRBV28 to TRBJ2-5; possibly TRBD1 for D (5 bases). The CDR3 extends over 16 amino acids. The germline gives CDR1 MDHEN, CDR2 SYDVKM. V lost 6 bases and J lost 1, with 18 bases in between. The CDR3 region is CASSKGAGRFQETQYF. The CDR3 DNA sequence: TGTGCCAGCAGCAAAGGGGCAGGGCGGTTCCAAGAGACCCAGTACTTC.

V usage is TRBV18 and J usage is TRBJ2-2, with TRBD2 identical over 8 bases. The V segment lost 1 base and the J segment 3 bases; nucleotides outside the gene matches: 10. Germline V CDR1 and CDR2: KGHSH, LQKENI. The CDR3 extends over 18 amino acids. CDR3 bases: TGTGCCAGCTCACCACTGGGAGTAGCGGGAACGGACACCGGGGAGCTGTTTTTT. This codes for CASSPLGVAGTDTGELFF.

The DNA for the CDR3 is TGCGCCAGCAGCTTGGTTGTAGCGGGATTATACGAGCAGTACTTC. This sequence encodes CASSLVVAGLYEQYF. This rearrangement joins TRBV5-1 to TRBJ2-7, with 8 nucleotides matching TRBD2. Per the germline V gene, CDR1 is SGHRS and CDR2 is YFSETQ. The CDR3 is made up of 15 amino acids. Losses at the gene ends were 0 bases for V and 4 bases for J; bases not matched to a gene: 6.

On this clone: This sample includes further DNA sequences coding for the same CDR3. The chain has TRBV2 and TRBJ2-1; D may be TRBD2 (6 bases). The germline V and J ends were trimmed by 2 bases and 4 bases, with 9 bases remaining between them. The length of the CDR3 is 14 residues. Germline V gene data show CDR1 as SNHLY and CDR2 as FYNNEI. CDR3 nucleotides: TGTGCCAGCAGTGAAATGGGACTTTACAATGAGCAGTTCTTC. It encodes CASSEMGLYNEQFF.

J is TRBJ1-1 and V is TRBV5-4; 9 positions match TRBD1. The V segment lost 0 bases and the J segment 3 bases; nucleotides outside the gene matches: 6. The germline V gene encodes CDR1 SGHNT and CDR2 YYREEE (reference sequence). CDR3 length: 16 residues. The CDR3 reads CASSLGRDRVDTEAFF. The CDR3 coding sequence is TGTGCCAGCAGCTTGGGGAGGGACAGGGTGGACACTGAAGCTTTCTTT.

V and J are TRBV18 and TRBJ2-3; weak D call: TRBD2 (5 bases). The V and J ends lost 6 bases and 9 bases respectively, with 10 bases between them. Germline CDR1 is KGHSH and CDR2 is LQKENI. There are 11 residues in the CDR3. The CDR3 region is CASSGLGTQYF. DNA for the CDR3: TGTGCCAGCTCCGGACTGGGCACGCAGTATTTT.

A few counts support this clone. The chain employs TRBV5-1 and TRBJ2-1, with D maybe TRBD1 (6 bases). Germline V gene lookup returns CDR1 SGHRS and CDR2 YFSETQ. Trimming pared 4 bases from V and 5 bases from J, leaving 10 bases between. The CDR3 extends over 13 amino acids. The CDR3 DNA is TGCGCCAGCAGCCCACAGGGCCACAATGAGCAGTTCTTC. Translated, it gives CASSPQGHNEQFF.

This chain joins TRBV7-2 and TRBJ1-1, with D perhaps matching TRBD1 (6 bases). CDR1 SGHTA and CDR2 FQGNSA come from the germline V gene. The length of the CDR3 is 13 residues. With 4 bases removed from V and 3 bases from J, the gap between germline ends came to 9 bases. Here the CDR3 reads CASSSNRDTEAFF. In DNA, the CDR3 is TGTGCCAGCAGCTCAAACAGGGACACTGAAGCTTTCTTT. The full variable domain, its missing parts supplied by reference TRBV7-2 and TRBJ1-1, is GAGVSQSPSNKVTEKGKDVELRCDPISGHTALYWYRQSLGQGLEFLIYFQGNSAPDKSGLPSDRFSAERTGGSVSTLTIQRTQQEDSAVYLCASSSNRDTEAFFGQGTRLTVV.

To note about this clone: Other nucleotide sequences in the sample specify the same CDR3. The V call is TRBV5-1, the J call TRBJ1-1; 7 bases match TRBD1. The CDR3 consists of 14 residues. Per the germline V gene, CDR1 is SGHRS and CDR2 is YFSETQ. The V segment lost 2 bases and the J segment 2 bases; nucleotides outside the gene matches: 3. CDR3 in amino acids: CASSLGTVNTEAFF. The DNA for the CDR3 is TGCGCCAGCAGCTTAGGGACAGTAAACACTGAAGCTTTCTTT.

The chain links TRBV5-6 to TRBJ2-2; tentative D call: TRBD1 (6 bases). With 2 bases removed from V and 1 base from J, the gap between germline ends came to 9 bases. This CDR3 contains 15 residues. The germline gives CDR1 SGHDT, CDR2 YYEEEE. The CDR3 coding sequence is TGTGCCAGCAGCTTTTGGGGGCGGAACACCGGGGAGCTGTTTTTT. Its protein is CASSFWGRNTGELFF.

The genes are TRBV28 and TRBJ2-7, with 7 bases matching TRBD1. This CDR3 spans 11 amino acids. Trimming cost V 8 bases and J 7 bases; bases outside gene matches: 5. Per germline, CDR1 MDHEN and CDR2 SYDVKM. CDR3 region: CASRDSLEQYF. The DNA of the CDR3 is TGTGCCAGCCGGGACAGCCTTGAGCAGTACTTC.

The J gene is TRBJ2-2, the V gene TRBV7-9, with 8 positions matching TRBD1. V gave up 6 bases and J gave up 5 bases; unmatched junction bases: 8. Germline-derived CDR1 and CDR2 are SEHNR and FQNEAQ (reference sequence). The CDR3 has 15 residues. In DNA, the CDR3 is TGTGCCAGCAGGCCGGACAGGGCGACTACCGGGGAGCTGTTTTTT. Protein: CASRPDRATTGELFF.

The V call is TRBV4-3, the J call TRBJ2-5; 8 nucleotides match TRBD2. The CDR3 runs 15 residues. Trimming at V came to 0 bases and at J to 5 bases, leaving 5 bases not matched to a gene. The germline CDR1 and CDR2 sequences are LGHNA and YSLEER. In DNA, the CDR3 is TGCGCCAGCAGCCAAGATCCAGCGGGAGTGGAGACCCAGTACTTC. Translation: CASSQDPAGVETQYF.

The chain recombines TRBV7-9 with TRBJ1-6; D remains ambiguous. Germline values: CDR1 SEHNR, CDR2 FQNEAQ (reference sequence). The CDR3 runs to 15 residues. V gave up 2 bases and J gave up 7 bases, with 12 bases separating them. The CDR3 DNA is TGTGCCAGCAGCTTATTAGACGGGCTGAATTCACCCCTCCACTTT. It codes for CASSLLDGLNSPLHF. The whole variable domain, remainder taken from reference TRBV7-9 and TRBJ1-6, is DTGVSQNPRHKITKRGQNVTFRCDPISEHNRLYWYRQTLGQGPEFLTYFQNEAQLEKSRLLSDRFSAERPKGSFSTLEIQRTEQGDSAMYLCASSLLDGLNSPLHFGNGTRLTVT.

The chain has TRBV7-3 and TRBJ2-5, with a tentative D call TRBD2 (6 bases). Deletions cut 0 bases from V and 5 bases from J, with 13 bases between. The germline gives CDR1 SGHTA, CDR2 FQGTGA. This CDR3 spans 15 amino acids. The CDR3 region has the DNA TGTGCCAGCAGCTTAACAGGAGGGGACTTCGAGACCCAGTACTTC. Its translation is CASSLTGGDFETQYF.

The genes are TRBV28 and TRBJ1-6; 7 nucleotides align to TRBD1. V lost 5 bases to trimming and J lost 2 bases; unmatched junction nucleotides: 9. The CDR3 length is 17 residues. CDR1 and CDR2 (germline): MDHEN, SYDVKM. Here the CDR3 reads CASSASGQSAYNSPLHF. The CDR3 nucleotides are TGTGCCAGCAGTGCTTCGGGACAGTCCGCCTATAATTCACCCCTCCACTTT.

This clone was recorded once. The chain recombines TRBV2 with TRBJ1-5; D uncertain. The V end was cut by 3 bases, the J end by 2 bases, with 8 bases between. Germline CDR1 is SNHLY and CDR2 is FYNNEI. There are 14 residues in the CDR3. The CDR3 protein is CASSDHGGNQPQHF. The CDR3 bases are TGTGCCAGCAGTGACCATGGGGGCAATCAGCCCCAGCATTTT.

This clone was found a few times. CDR3 coding DNA: TGTGCCAGCAGCCAAGGGCGGATAAACACTGAAGCTTTCTTT. This encodes CASSQGRINTEAFF. This chain links TRBV4-2 with TRBJ1-1; D is ambiguous. The CDR3 is 14 amino acids. Germline CDR1 and CDR2: LGHNA and YNFKEQ. V gave up 1 base and J gave up 2 bases, with 8 bases separating them.

V and J are TRBV7-3 and TRBJ2-1; 10 positions match TRBD1. Germline values: CDR1 SGHTA, CDR2 FQGTGA. V lost 3 bases to trimming and J lost 9 bases; unmatched junction nucleotides: 8. The CDR3 has 15 residues. Written as DNA, the CDR3 is TGTGCCAGCAGCTTCTTACCGGGACAGGGGACTGAGCAGTTCTTC. Its translation is CASSFLPGQGTEQFF.

This clone was detected only once. The sample contains more than one DNA sequence encoding this CDR3. In nucleotides, the CDR3 is TGTGCCAGCAGCGTCACTAGCAGCACAGATACGCAGTATTTT. It yields the protein CASSVTSSTDTQYF. The rearrangement uses TRBV9 and TRBJ2-3; weak D call: TRBD2 (6 bases). The CDR3 has 14 amino acids. V lost 2 bases to trimming and J lost 0 bases, with 7 bases between them. Germline V lookup: CDR1 SGDLS, CDR2 YYNGEE.

V is TRBV5-1 and J is TRBJ2-5, with D perhaps matching TRBD1 (6 bases). The V end lost 2 bases, the J end lost 3 bases, and 8 bases lay between the germline ends. Germline CDR1 reads SGHRS; CDR2 reads YFSETQ. CDR3 length: 13 residues. The CDR3 region is CASSLYREETQYF. In DNA, the CDR3 is TGCGCCAGCAGCTTATACAGGGAAGAGACCCAGTACTTC.

The genes are TRBV7-9 and TRBJ2-7; no definite D call. V lost 1 base and J 6 bases, leaving 7 bases between the germline ends. Looked up from germline, CDR1 is SEHNR and CDR2 is FQNEAQ (reference sequence). The CDR3 extends over 12 amino acids. The CDR3 nucleotides read TGTGCCAGCAGCTTAGGAACGGGCGAGCAGTACTTC. This gives the protein CASSLGTGEQYF.

The V call is TRBV2, the J call TRBJ2-1, with TRBD1 as a possible D gene (6 bases). There are 14 residues in the CDR3. V was shortened by 6 bases and J by 5 bases, with 14 bases between the two germline ends. The germline V gene encodes CDR1 SNHLY and CDR2 FYNNEI. The CDR3 is CASRGQTRDNEQFF. DNA of the CDR3: TGTGCCAGCAGAGGACAGACAAGAGACAATGAGCAGTTCTTC.

V usage is TRBV7-9 and J usage is TRBJ2-5; TRBD1 matches at 8 bases. The CDR3 loop spans 15 amino acids. CDR1 is SEHNR and CDR2 is FQNEAQ in the germline V gene (reference sequence). The ends lost 4 bases at V and 7 bases at J; junction bases unmatched: 11. This CDR3 is CASSSATGVMGTQYF. As DNA, the CDR3 is TGTGCCAGCAGCTCGGCGACAGGGGTTATGGGGACCCAGTACTTC.